This T cell receptor (beta chain) is drawn from a study of cytomegalovirus exposure and HLA in healthy donors. It was with 60 Vbeta and 13 Jbeta primers that the PCR ran. The protocol was immunoSEQ multiplex PCR, while the TCRdb copy is restricted to in-frame clones and leaves out a portion. The table includes about 120,000 clones, 55% to 65% detected once. Germline assignment: CDR1 LNHNV and CDR2 YYDKDF (reference sequence). The CDR3 is 11 amino acids. Sample: PBMCs. The source of this sequence is a woman in her thirties or forties in good health and CMV-seropositive. The chain carries TRBV15 and TRBJ2-7, with 9 nucleotides matching TRBD1. Written as DNA, the CDR3 is TGTGCCACCAGCAGAGTGGGCGGACAGGGGGTC. It encodes CATSRVGGQGV.